This TCR beta chain was found in a study of cytomegalovirus exposure and HLA in healthy donors. Study-level findings and limits: A few CMV-associated chains proved CMV antigen-specific in vitro. Fewer N-insertions than the approximately 700-donor mean were reportedly shown by an Asian-associated ancestry cluster in a later analysis. Reports showed the classifier diagnosing cytomegalovirus status with high specificity and sensitivity.

The CMV serostatus of this donor went unrecorded. Use of 60 Vbeta and 13 Jbeta primers characterized the PCR. The assay was immunoSEQ multiplex PCR, and TCRdb's table has in-frame clones only and misses some. The sample shows some 57,000 clones, 45% to 70% of them seen only once. CDR1 is SQVTM and CDR2 is ANQGSEA in the germline V gene. CDR3 size: 17 residues. With 4 bases clipped from V and 5 bases from J, the junction kept 18 bases outside the gene matches. With regard to this clone: What it binds is not known.

This receptor was identified in a human donor in good health. The V call is TRBV29-1, the J call TRBJ2-5; TRBD1 matches at 8 bases. Source material: PBMCs. The CDR3 coding sequence is TGCAGCGTTGTAGCCAAAGGCCGGGACAGGCCGCACGAGACCCAGTACTTC. This sequence encodes CSVVAKGRDRPHETQYF.